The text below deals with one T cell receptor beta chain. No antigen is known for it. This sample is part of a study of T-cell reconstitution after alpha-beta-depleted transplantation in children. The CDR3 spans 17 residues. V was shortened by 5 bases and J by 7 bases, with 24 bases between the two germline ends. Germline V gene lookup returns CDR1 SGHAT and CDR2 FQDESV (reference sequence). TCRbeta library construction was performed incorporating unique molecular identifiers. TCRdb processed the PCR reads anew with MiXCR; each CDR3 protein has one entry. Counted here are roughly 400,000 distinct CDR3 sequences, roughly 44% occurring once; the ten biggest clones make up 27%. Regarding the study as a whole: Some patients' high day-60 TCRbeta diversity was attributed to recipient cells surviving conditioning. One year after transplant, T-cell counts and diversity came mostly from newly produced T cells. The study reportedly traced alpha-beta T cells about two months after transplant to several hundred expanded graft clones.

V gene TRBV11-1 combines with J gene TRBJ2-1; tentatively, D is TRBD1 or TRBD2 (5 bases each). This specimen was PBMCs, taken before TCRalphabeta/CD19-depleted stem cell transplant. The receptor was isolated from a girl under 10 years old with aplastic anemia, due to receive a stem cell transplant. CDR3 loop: CASSRYGGSNVGNEQFF. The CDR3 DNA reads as TGTGCCAGCAGCCGTTATGGGGGTAGCAATGTCGGGAATGAGCAGTTCTTC.